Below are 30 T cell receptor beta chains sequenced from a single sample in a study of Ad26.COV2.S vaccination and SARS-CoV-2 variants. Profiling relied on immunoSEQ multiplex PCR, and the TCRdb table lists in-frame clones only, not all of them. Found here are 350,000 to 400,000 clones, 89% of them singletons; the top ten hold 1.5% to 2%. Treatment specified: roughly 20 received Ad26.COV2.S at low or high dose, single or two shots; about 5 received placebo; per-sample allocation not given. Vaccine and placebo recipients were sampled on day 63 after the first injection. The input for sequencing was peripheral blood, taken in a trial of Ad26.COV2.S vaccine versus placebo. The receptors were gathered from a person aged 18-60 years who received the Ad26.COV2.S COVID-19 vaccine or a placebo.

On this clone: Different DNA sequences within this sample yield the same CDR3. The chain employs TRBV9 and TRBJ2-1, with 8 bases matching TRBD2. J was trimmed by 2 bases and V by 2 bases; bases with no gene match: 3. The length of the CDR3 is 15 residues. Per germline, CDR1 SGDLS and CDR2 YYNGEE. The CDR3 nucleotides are TGTGCCAGCAGCGTCCTAGCGGGTACCTACAATGAGCAGTTCTTC. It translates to CASSVLAGTYNEQFF.

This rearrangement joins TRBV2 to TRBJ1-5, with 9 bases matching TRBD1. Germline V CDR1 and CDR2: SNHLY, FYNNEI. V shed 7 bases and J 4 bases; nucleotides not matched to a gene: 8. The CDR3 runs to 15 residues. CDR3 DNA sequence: TGTGCCAGCAAAAAAGGGGGGACAGGGAATCAGCCCCAGCATTTT. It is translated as CASKKGGTGNQPQHF.

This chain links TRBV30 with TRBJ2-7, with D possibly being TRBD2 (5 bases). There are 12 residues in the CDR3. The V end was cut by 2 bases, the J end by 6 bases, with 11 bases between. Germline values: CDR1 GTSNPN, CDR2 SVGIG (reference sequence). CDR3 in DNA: TGTGCCTGGAGTCCGACCGGGGTCGAGCAGTACTTC. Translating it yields CAWSPTGVEQYF.

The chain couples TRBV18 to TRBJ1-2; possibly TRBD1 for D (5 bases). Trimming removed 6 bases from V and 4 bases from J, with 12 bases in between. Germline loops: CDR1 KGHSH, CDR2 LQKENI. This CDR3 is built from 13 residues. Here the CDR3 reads CASSSGDGYGYTF. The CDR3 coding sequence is TGTGCCAGCTCGTCCGGGGACGGCTATGGCTACACCTTC. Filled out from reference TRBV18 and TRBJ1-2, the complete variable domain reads NAGVMQNPRHLVRRRGQEARLRCSPMKGHSHVYWYRQLPEEGLKFMVYLQKENIIDESGMPKERFSAEFPKEGPSILRIQQVVRGDSAAYFCASSSGDGYGYTFGSGTRLTVV.

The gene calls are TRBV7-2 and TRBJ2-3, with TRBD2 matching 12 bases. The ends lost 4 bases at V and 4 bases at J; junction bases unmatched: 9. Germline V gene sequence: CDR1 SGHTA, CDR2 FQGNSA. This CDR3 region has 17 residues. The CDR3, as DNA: TGTGCCAGCAGCTCAGCGCAGCTAGCGGGGGGGCCAGATACGCAGTATTTT. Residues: CASSSAQLAGGPDTQYF.

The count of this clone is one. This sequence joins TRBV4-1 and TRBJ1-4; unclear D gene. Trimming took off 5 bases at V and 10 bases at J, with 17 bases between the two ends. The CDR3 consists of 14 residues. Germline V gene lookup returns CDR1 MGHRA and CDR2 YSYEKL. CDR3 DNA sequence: TGCGCCAGCAGCAAACCGATAGGCGAGCGAAAACTGTTTTTT. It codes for CASSKPIGERKLFF.

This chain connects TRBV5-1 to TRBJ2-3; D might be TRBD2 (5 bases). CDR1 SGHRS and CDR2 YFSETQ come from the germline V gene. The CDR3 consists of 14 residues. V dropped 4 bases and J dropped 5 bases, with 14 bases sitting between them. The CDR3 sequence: CASSPDLAGDTQYF. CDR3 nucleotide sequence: TGCGCCAGCAGCCCTGACTTGGCGGGAGATACGCAGTATTTT.

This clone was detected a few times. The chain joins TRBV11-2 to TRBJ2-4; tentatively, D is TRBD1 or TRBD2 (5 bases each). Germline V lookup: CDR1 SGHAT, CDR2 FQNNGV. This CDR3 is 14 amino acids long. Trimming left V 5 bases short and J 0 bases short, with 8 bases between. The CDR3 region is CASSGTVAKNIQYF. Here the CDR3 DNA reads TGTGCCAGCAGCGGGACCGTAGCCAAAAACATTCAGTACTTC.

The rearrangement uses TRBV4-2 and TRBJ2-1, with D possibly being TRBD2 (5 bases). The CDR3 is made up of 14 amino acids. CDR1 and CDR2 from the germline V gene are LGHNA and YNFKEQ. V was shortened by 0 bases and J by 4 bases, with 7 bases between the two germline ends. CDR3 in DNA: TGTGCCAGCAGCCAAGATCGGGATTACAATGAGCAGTTCTTC. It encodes CASSQDRDYNEQFF.

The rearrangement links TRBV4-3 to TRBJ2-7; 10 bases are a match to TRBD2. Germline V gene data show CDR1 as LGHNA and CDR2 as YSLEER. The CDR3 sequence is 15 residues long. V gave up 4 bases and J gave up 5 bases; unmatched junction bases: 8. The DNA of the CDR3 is TGCGCCAGCAGCCGCAATGGCCTAGCGGGAGACGAGCAGTACTTC. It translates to CASSRNGLAGDEQYF.

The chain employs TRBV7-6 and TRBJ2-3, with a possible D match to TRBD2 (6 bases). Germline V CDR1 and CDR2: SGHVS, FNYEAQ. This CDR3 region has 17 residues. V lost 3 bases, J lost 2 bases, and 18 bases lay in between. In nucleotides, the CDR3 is TGTGCCAGCAGCTTCCCCCCGGGACTTCTTAACACAGATACGCAGTATTTT. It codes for CASSFPPGLLNTDTQYF.

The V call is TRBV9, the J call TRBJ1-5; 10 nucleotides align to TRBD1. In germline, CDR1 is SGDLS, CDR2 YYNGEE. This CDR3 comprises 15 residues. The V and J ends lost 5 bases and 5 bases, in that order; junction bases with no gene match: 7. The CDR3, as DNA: TGTGCCAGCAGTCCCGGACAGGGGGAATATCAGCCCCAGCATTTT. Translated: CASSPGQGEYQPQHF.

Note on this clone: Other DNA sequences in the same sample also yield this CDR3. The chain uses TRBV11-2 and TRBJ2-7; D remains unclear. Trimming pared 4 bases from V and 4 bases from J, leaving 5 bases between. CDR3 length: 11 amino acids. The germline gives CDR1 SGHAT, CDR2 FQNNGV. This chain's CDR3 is CASSSTYEQYF. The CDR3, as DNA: TGTGCCAGCAGCTCCACTTACGAGCAGTACTTC.

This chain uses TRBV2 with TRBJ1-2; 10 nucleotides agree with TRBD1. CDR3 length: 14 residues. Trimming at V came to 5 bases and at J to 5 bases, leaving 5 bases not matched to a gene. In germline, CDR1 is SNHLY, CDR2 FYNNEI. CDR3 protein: CASSPDRGEYGYTF. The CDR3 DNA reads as TGTGCCAGCAGTCCGGACAGGGGGGAGTATGGCTACACCTTC.

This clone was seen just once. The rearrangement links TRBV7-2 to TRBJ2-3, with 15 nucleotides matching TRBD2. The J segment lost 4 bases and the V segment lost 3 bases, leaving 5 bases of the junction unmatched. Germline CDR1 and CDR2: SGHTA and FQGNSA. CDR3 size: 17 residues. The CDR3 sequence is CASSLGLAGGISDTQYF. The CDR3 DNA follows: TGTGCCAGCAGCTTGGGACTAGCGGGAGGAATTTCAGATACGCAGTATTTT.

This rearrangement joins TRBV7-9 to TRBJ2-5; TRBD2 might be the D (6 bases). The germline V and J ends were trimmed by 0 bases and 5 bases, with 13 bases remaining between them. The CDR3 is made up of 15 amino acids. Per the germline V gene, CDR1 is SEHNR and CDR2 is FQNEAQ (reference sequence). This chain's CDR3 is CASSLAGGGTETQYF. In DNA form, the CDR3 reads TGTGCCAGCAGCTTAGCGGGAGGTGGAACGGAGACCCAGTACTTC.

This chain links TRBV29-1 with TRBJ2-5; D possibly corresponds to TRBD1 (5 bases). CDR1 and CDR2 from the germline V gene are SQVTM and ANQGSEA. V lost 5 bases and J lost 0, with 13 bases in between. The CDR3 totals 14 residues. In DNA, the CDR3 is TGCAGCGTTAAAAGGGGCTCCCACCAAGAGACCCAGTACTTC. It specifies CSVKRGSHQETQYF.

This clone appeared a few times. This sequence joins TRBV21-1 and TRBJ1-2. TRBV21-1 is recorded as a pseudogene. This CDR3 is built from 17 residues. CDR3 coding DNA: TGTGCCAGCACCTCTTTCAAAAAACTATCAATTGACTATGGCTACACCTTC. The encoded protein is CASTSFKKLSIDYGYTF.

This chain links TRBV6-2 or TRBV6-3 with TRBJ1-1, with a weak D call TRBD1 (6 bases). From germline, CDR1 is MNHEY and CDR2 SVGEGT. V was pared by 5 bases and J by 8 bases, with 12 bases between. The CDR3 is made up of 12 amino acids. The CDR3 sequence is CASSMLTGEAFF. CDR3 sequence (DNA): TGTGCCAGCAGTATGTTGACAGGAGAAGCTTTCTTT.

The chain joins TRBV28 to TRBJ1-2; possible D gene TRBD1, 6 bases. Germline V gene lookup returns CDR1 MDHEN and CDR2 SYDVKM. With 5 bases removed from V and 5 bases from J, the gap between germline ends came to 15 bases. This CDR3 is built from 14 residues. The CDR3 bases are TGTGCCAGCAGTACCCCACAGGGAGGGTATGGCTACACCTTC. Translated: CASSTPQGGYGYTF.

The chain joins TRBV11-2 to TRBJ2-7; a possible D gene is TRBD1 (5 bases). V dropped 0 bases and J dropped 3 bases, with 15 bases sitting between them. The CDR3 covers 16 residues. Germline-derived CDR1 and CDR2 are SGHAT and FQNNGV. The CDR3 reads CASSLDPGRVDYEQYF. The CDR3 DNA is TGTGCCAGCAGCTTAGACCCTGGCAGGGTGGACTACGAGCAGTACTTC.

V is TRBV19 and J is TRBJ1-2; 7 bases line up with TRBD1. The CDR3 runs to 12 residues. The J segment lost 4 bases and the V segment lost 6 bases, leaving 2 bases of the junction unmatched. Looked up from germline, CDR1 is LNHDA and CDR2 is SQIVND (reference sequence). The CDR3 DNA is TGTGCCAGTAGGGGGACAGTCTATGGCTACACCTTC. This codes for CASRGTVYGYTF.

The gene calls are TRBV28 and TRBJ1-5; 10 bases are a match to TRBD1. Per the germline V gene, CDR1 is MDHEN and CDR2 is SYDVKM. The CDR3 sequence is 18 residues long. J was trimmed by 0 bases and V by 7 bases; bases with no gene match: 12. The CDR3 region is CASKSRTGGVFSNQPQHF. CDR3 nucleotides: TGTGCCAGCAAGAGTCGGACAGGGGGAGTATTTAGCAATCAGCCCCAGCATTTT.

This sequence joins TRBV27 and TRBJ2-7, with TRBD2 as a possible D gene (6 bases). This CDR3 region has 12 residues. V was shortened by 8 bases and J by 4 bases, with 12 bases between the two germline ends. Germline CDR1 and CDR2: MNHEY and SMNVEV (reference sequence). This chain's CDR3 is CASGAGRYEQYF. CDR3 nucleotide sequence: TGTGCCAGCGGGGCGGGACGGTACGAGCAGTACTTC.

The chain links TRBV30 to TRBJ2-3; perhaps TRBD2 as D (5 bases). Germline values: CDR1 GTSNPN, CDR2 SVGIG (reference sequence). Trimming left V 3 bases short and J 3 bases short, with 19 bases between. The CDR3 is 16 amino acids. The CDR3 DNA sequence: TGTGCCTGGAGCGACGGACTCGAAGGAGTAACAGATACGCAGTATTTT. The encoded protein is CAWSDGLEGVTDTQYF.

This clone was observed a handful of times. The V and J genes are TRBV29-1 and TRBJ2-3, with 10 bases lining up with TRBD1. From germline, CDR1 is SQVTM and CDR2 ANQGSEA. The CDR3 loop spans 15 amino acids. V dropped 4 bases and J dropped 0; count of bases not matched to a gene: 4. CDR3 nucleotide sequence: TGCAGCGTTGTGGGGACAGGGGCTAGCACAGATACGCAGTATTTT. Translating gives CSVVGTGASTDTQYF.

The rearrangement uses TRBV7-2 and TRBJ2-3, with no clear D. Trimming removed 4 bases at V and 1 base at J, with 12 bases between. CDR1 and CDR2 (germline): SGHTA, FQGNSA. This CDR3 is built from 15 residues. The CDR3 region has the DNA TGTGCCAGCAGCTCCAGGACCTTCGGCACAGATACGCAGTATTTT. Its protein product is CASSSRTFGTDTQYF.

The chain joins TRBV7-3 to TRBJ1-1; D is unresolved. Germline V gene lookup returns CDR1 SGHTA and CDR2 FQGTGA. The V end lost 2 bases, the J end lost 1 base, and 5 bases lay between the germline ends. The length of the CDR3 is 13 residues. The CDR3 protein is CASSLWENTEAFF. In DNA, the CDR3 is TGTGCCAGCAGCTTATGGGAGAACACTGAAGCTTTCTTT.

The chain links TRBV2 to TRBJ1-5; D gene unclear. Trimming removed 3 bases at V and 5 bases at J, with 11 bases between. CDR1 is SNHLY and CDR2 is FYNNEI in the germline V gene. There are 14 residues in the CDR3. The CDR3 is CASSDWGRDQPQHF. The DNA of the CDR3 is TGTGCCAGCAGTGATTGGGGTCGGGATCAGCCCCAGCATTTT.

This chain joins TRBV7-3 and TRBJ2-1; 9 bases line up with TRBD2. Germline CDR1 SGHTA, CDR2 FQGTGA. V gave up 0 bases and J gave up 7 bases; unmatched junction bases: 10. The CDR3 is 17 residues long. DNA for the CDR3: TGTGCCAGCAGCTTAACGCCCCCGGGACTAGCCTCAAATGAGCAGTTCTTC. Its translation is CASSLTPPGLASNEQFF.